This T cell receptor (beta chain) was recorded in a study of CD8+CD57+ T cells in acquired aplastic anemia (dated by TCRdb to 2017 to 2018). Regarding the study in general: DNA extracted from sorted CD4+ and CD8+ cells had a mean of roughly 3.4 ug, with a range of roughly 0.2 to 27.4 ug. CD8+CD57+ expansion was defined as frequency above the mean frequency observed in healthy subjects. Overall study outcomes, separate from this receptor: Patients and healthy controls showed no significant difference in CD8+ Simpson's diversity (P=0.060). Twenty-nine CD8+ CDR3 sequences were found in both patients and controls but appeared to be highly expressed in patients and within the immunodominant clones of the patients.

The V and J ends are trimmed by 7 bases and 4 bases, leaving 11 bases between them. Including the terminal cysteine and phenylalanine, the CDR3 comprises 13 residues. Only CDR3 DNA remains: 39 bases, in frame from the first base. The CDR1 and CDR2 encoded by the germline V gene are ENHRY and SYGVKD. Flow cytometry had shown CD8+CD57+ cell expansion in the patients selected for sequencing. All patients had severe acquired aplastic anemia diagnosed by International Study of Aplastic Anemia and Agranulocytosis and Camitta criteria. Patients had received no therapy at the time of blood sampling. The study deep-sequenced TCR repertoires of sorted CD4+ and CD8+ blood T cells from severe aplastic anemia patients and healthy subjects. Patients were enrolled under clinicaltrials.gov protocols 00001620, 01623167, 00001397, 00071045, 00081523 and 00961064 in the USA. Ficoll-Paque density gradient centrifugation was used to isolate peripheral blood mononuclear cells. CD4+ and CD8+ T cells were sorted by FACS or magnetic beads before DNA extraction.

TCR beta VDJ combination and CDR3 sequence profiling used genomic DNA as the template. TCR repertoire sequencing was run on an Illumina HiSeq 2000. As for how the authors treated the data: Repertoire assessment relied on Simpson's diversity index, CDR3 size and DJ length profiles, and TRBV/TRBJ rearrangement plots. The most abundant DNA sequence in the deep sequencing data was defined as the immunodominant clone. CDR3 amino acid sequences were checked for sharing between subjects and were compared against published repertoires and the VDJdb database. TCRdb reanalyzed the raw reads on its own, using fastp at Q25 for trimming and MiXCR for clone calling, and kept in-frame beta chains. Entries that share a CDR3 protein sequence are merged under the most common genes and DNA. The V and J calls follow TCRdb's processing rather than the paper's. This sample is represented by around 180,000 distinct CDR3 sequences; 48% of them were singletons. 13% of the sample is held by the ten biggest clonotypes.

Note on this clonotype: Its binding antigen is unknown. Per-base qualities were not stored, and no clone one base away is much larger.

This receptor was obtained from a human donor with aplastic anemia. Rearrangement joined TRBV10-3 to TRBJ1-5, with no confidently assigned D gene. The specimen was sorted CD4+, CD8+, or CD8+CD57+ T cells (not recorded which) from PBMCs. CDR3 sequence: CAINKDFNQPQHF. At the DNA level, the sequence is TGTGCCATCAATAAGGACTTTAATCAGCCCCAGCATTTT.